This T cell receptor (beta chain) was sequenced in a study of T cell responses to AZD1222 COVID-19 vaccine. The V end lost 6 bases, the J end lost 6 bases, and 14 bases lay between the germline ends. The CDR3 loop spans 13 amino acids. Germline V gene data show CDR1 as MDHEN and CDR2 as SYDVKM. Overall study results and limits: Repertoires were obtained only post-peak T cell response. Seropositivity was recorded at baseline in only a handful of AZD1222 recipients. White British donors predominated, females outnumbered males, and clonal diversity was possibly underestimated. Nearly half of spike-specific TCRs reportedly target variant regions that are unmutated in the B.1.351 and B.1.1.7 variants.

Sequenced by immunoSEQ multiplex PCR; TCRdb stores in-frame clones only, minus some. The sample carries over 200,000 clones, around 94% recorded once. In regard to this clone: The antigen remains undetermined.

This material consisted of peripheral blood, taken 28 days after the second dose of the MenACWY control vaccine. This chain uses TRBV28 with TRBJ1-2; D ambiguous. This TCR came from an adult who received the MenACWY meningococcal vaccine as a control. CDR3 bases: TGTGCCAGCAGCCGTGACATGCAGGATGGCTACACCTTC. Translating it yields CASSRDMQDGYTF.